The clone carrying this T cell receptor beta chain appeared once. The antigen remains unidentified. This sample is part of a study of Ad26.COV2.S vaccination and SARS-CoV-2 variants. TCRdb's table, derived via immunoSEQ multiplex PCR, lists solely in-frame clones and lacks some. Of some 190,000 clones in the sample, around 85% were seen once. Overall study findings and caveats: Placebo and vaccine recipients had non-spike TCR breadth that was similar.

Trimming at V came to 5 bases and at J to 6 bases, leaving 9 bases not matched to a gene. The length of the CDR3 is 15 residues. Germline V gene data show CDR1 as MNHEY and CDR2 as SVGAGI. The rearrangement links TRBV6-5 to TRBJ1-5, with TRBD1 matching over 8 bases. The input for sequencing was peripheral blood, taken after recovery from COVID-19. This clonotype was obtained from a human donor who had recovered from COVID-19. In DNA form, the CDR3 reads TGTGCCAGCAGTCCAACAGGGGGAGAAGGTCAGCCCCAGCATTTT. Translated, it gives CASSPTGGEGQPQHF.